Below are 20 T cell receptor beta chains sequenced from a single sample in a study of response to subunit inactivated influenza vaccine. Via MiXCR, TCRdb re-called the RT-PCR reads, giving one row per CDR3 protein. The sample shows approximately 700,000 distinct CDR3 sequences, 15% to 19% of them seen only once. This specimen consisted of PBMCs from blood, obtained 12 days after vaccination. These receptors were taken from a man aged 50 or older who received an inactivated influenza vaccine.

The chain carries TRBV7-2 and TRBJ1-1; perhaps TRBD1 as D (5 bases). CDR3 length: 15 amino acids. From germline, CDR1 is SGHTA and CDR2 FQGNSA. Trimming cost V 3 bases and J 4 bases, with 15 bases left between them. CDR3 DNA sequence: TGTGCCAGCAGCTTCCCTACCTGGGGGGGCACTGAAGCTTTCTTT. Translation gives CASSFPTWGGTEAFF.

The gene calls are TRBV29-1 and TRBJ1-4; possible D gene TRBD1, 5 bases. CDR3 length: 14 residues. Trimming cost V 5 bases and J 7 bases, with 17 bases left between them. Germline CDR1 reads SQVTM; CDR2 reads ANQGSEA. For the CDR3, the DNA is TGCAGCGTTTTAACGTCGGAGGGGACTGAAAAACTGTTTTTT. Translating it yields CSVLTSEGTEKLFF.

In DNA form, the CDR3 reads TGTGCCAGTAGTATCGGACGGGAAGCTTTCTTT. It specifies CASSIGREAFF. This chain uses TRBV19 with TRBJ1-1; D remains ambiguous. Germline CDR1 and CDR2: LNHDA and SQIVND (reference sequence). The V end lost 3 bases, the J end lost 8 bases, and 7 bases lay between the germline ends. The CDR3 runs to 11 residues.

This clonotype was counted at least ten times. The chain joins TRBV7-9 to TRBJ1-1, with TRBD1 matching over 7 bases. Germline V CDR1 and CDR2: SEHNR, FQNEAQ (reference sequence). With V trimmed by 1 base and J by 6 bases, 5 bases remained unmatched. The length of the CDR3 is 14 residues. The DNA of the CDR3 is TGTGCCAGCAGCTTAGAGACAGGGTCCGCTGAAGCTTTCTTT. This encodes CASSLETGSAEAFF.

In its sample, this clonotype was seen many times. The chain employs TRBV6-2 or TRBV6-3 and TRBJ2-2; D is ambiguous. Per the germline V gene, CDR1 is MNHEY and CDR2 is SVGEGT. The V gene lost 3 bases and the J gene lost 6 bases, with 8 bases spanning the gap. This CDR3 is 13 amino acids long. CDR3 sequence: CASSYYGAGELFF. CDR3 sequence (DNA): TGTGCCAGCAGTTATTATGGCGCCGGGGAGCTGTTTTTT.

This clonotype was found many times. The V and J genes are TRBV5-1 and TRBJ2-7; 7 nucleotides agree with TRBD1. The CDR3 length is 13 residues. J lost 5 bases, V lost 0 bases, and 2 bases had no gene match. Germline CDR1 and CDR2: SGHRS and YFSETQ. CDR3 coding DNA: TGCGCCAGCAGCTTGGAAACAGGGGACGAGCAGTACTTC. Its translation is CASSLETGDEQYF.

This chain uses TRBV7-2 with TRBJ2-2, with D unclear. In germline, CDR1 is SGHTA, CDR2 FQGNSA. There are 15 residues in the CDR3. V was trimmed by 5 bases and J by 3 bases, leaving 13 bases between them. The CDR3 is CASSLAASDTGELFF. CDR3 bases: TGTGCCAGCAGCCTGGCGGCTTCCGACACCGGGGAGCTGTTTTTT.

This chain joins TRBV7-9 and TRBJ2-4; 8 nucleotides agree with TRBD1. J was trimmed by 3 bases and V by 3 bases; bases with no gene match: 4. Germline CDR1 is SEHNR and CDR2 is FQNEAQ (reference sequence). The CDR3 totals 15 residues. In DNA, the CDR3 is TGTGCCAGCAGCTTCCTACAGGGGGACAAAAACATTCAGTACTTC. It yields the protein CASSFLQGDKNIQYF.

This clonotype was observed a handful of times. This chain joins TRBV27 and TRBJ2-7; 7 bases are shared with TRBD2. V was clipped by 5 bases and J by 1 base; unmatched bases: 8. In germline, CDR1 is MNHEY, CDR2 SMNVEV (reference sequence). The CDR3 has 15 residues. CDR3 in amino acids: CASSLGLIPSYEQYF. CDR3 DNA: TGTGCCAGCAGTCTGGGACTAATCCCTTCCTACGAGCAGTACTTC.

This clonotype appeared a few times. CDR3 coding DNA: TGTGCCAGCAGTTTAGCGGGGACCCCAGATACGCAGTATTTT. Translated, it gives CASSLAGTPDTQYF. The chain recombines TRBV12-3 or TRBV12-4 with TRBJ2-3; the D call may be TRBD1 or TRBD2 (5 bases each). The CDR3 extends over 14 amino acids. Trimming shortened V by 0 bases and J by 4 bases, and 8 bases separated the two germline ends.

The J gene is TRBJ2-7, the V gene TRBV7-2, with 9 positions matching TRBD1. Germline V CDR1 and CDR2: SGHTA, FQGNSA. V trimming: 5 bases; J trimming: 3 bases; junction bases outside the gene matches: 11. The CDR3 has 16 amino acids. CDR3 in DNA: TGTGCCAGCAGCCTTGGGTATTCGGACAGGGGCTACGAGCAGTACTTC. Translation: CASSLGYSDRGYEQYF.

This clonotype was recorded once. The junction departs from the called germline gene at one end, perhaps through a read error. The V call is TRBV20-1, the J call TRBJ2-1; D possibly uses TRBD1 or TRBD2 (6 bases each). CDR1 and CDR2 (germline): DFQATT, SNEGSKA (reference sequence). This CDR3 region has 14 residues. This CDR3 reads CSAEGGWTYNGQFF. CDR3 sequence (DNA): TGCAGTGCCGAAGGGGGGTGGACCTACAATGGGCAGTTCTTC.

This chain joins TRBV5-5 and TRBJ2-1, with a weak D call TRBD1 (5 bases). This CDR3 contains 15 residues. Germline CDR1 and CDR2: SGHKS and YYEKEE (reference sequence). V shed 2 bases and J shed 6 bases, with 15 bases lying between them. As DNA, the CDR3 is TGTGCCAGCAGCTTCCAGGGTAGAAGTGTCAATGAGCAGTTCTTC. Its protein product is CASSFQGRSVNEQFF. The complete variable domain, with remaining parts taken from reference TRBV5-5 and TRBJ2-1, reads DAGVTQSPTHLIKTRGQQVTLRCSPISGHKSVSWYQQVLGQGPQFIFQYYEKEERGRGNFPDRFSARQFPNYSSELNVNALLLGDSALYLCASSFQGRSVNEQFFGPGTRLTVL.

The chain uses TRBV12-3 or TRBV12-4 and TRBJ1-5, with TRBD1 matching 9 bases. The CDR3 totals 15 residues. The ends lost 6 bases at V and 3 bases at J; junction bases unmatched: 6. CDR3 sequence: CASSRTGAPNQPQHF. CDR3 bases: TGTGCCAGCAGCCGGACAGGGGCCCCCAATCAGCCCCAGCATTTT.

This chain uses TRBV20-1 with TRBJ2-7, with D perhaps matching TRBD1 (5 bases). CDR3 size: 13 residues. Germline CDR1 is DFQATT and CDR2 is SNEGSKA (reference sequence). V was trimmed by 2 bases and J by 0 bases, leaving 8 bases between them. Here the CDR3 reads CSARPRVSYEQYF. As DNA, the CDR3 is TGCAGTGCTAGACCCAGGGTCTCCTACGAGCAGTACTTC.

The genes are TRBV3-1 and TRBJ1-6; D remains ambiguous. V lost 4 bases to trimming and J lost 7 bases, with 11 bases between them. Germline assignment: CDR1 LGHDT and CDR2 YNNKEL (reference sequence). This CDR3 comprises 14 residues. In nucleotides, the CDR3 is TGTGCCAGCAGCCCAAGAGTGGTCAATTCACCCCTCCACTTT. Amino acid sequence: CASSPRVVNSPLHF.

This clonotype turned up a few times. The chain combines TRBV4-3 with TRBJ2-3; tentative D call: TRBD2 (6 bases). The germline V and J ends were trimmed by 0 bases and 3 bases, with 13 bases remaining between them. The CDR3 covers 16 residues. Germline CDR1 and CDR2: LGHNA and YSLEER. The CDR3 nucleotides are TGCGCCAGCAGCCAAGATCCAGGGAGGATGACAGATACGCAGTATTTT. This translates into CASSQDPGRMTDTQYF.

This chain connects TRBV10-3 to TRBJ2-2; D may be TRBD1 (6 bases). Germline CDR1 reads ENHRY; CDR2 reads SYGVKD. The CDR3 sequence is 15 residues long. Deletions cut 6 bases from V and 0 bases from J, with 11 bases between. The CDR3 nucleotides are TGTGCCATCAGGATGGGACAATCGAACACCGGGGAGCTGTTTTTT. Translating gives CAIRMGQSNTGELFF.

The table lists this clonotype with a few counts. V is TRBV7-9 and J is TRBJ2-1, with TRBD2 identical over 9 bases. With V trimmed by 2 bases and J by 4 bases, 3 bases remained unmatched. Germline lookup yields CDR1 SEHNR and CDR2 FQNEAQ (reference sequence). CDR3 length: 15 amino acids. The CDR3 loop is CASSLRLAVYNEQFF. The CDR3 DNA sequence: TGTGCCAGCAGCTTACGACTAGCGGTTTACAATGAGCAGTTCTTC.

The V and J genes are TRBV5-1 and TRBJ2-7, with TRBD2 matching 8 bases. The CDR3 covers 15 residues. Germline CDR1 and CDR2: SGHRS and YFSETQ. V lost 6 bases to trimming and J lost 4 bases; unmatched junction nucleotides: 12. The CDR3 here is CASTKERGTNYEQYF. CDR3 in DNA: TGCGCCAGCACGAAGGAGCGGGGGACTAATTACGAGCAGTACTTC.